These 14 T cell receptor beta chains came from one sample sequenced in a study of early T cells in non-severe SARS-CoV-2 infection (dated by TCRdb to the early 2020s). Receptor amplification or capture employed 5' RACE. The instrument given in TCRdb is NextSeq 500. TCRdb trimmed public reads at Q25 via fastp, called clones via MiXCR and kept in-frame beta chains. Each record represents a unique CDR3 protein, reported with the most common genes and DNA among its rows. The sample has more than 90,000 distinct CDR3 sequences on record, approximately 13% of them singletons. The top ten hold about 2% of the sample. Input material: whole blood. These receptors were collected from an adult who was a healthcare worker with PCR-confirmed SARS-CoV-2 infection or an uninfected control (not recorded which).

The table lists this clonotype with a few counts. The J gene is TRBJ2-3, the V gene TRBV2; no clear D. This CDR3 has 12 amino acids. V shed 7 bases and J shed 2 bases, with 7 bases lying between them. Germline V lookup: CDR1 SNHLY, CDR2 FYNNEI. CDR3 DNA: TGTGCCAGCACGGAACTCACAGATACGCAGTATTTT. It specifies CASTELTDTQYF. Full variable domain (rest looked up from reference TRBV2 and TRBJ2-3): EPEVTQTPSHQVTQMGQEVILRCVPISNHLYFYWYRQILGQKVEFLVSFYNNEISEKSEIFDDQFSVERPDGSNFTLKIRSTKLEDSAMYFCASTELTDTQYFGPGTRLTVL.

This chain connects TRBV6-5 to TRBJ2-5; weak D call: TRBD2 (7 bases). The CDR3 length is 15 residues. Trimming took 6 bases from V and 5 from J, leaving 19 bases between them. Germline V CDR1 and CDR2: MNHEY, SVGAGI. CDR3 in DNA: TGTGCCAGCAGCCGCGGGGGCCGAAATGGGGAGACCCAGTACTTC. Protein product: CASSRGGRNGETQYF.

This clonotype has at least ten counts. The J gene is TRBJ2-3, the V gene TRBV15, with a possible D match to TRBD2 (5 bases). The V and J ends lost 0 bases and 2 bases respectively, with 12 bases between them. CDR3 size: 16 residues. The germline V gene encodes CDR1 LNHNV and CDR2 YYDKDF (reference sequence). The CDR3 here is CATSRDEVGITDTQYF. Here the CDR3 DNA reads TGTGCCACCAGCAGAGATGAGGTCGGGATCACAGATACGCAGTATTTT.

The table lists this clonotype with a few counts. The J gene is TRBJ2-7, the V gene TRBV6-1; 7 nucleotides align to TRBD2. Germline V gene lookup returns CDR1 MNHNS and CDR2 SASEGT. Losses at the gene ends were 2 bases for V and 0 bases for J; bases not matched to a gene: 4. The CDR3 has 15 amino acids. The chain's CDR3 is CASSETSESSYEQYF. CDR3 nucleotide sequence: TGTGCCAGCAGTGAAACTAGCGAAAGCTCCTACGAGCAGTACTTC.

This clonotype appeared once. Here the CDR3 omits its conserved ending phenylalanine or tryptophan, so a read error is the likely source. V usage is TRBV7-2 and J usage is TRBJ2-7; 8 nucleotides align to TRBD2. The CDR3 runs to 16 residues. CDR1 and CDR2 (germline): SGHTA, FQGNSA. After removal of 5 bases from V and 3 bases from J, the junction contained 12 bases not matched to a gene. CDR3 nucleotides: TGTGCCAGCAGCGCCGCTCCAGCGGGGGCCCTCTACGAGCAGTACTAC. It is translated as CASSAAPAGALYEQYY.

This clonotype was observed at least ten times. This chain connects TRBV10-3 to TRBJ1-4; TRBD1 might be the D (6 bases). Trimming removed 3 bases at V and 7 bases at J, with 21 bases between. The length of the CDR3 is 17 residues. CDR1 is ENHRY, CDR2 SYGVKD, per germline. The CDR3 loop is CAISERMVGPGVEKLFF. The CDR3 nucleotides read TGTGCCATCAGTGAAAGGATGGTAGGGCCAGGGGTTGAAAAACTGTTTTTT.

The rearrangement uses TRBV7-2 and TRBJ1-5; 9 nucleotides align to TRBD1. Germline loops: CDR1 SGHTA, CDR2 FQGNSA. The CDR3 consists of 18 residues. The V gene end was trimmed by 4 bases and the J gene end by 0 bases; junction bases not matched to a gene: 10. The CDR3 region is CASSSDRGAIYSNQPQHF. DNA for the CDR3: TGTGCCAGCAGCTCAGACAGGGGGGCCATTTATAGCAATCAGCCCCAGCATTTT.

This clonotype was picked up a small number of times. V gene TRBV11-2 combines with J gene TRBJ1-2; D possibly corresponds to TRBD1 (5 bases). V shed 1 base and J shed 2 bases, with 14 bases lying between them. The CDR3 runs 16 residues. The germline gives CDR1 SGHAT, CDR2 FQNNGV. The CDR3 nucleotides are TGTGCCAGCAGCTTAGGGAGGGGCGCGGGGAACTATGGCTACACCTTC. Residues: CASSLGRGAGNYGYTF. The complete variable domain, with remaining parts taken from reference TRBV11-2 and TRBJ1-2, reads EAGVAQSPRYKIIEKRQSVAFWCNPISGHATLYWYQQILGQGPKLLIQFQNNGVVDDSQLPKDRFSAERLKGVDSTLKIQPAKLEDSAVYLCASSLGRGAGNYGYTFGSGTRLTVV.

At least ten counts were recorded for this clonotype. The rearrangement uses TRBV7-9 and TRBJ1-4, with D perhaps matching TRBD1 (5 bases). V shed 3 bases and J shed 3 bases, with 14 bases lying between them. The germline CDR1 and CDR2 sequences are SEHNR and FQNEAQ (reference sequence). The CDR3 extends over 16 amino acids. The CDR3 DNA reads as TGTGCCAGCAGCTTTAAGGGGAACGGGGCTAATGAAAAACTGTTTTTT. Encoded protein: CASSFKGNGANEKLFF.

This clonotype was recorded at least ten times. The gene calls are TRBV6-5 and TRBJ2-3; D is undetermined. The CDR3 is made up of 12 amino acids. Per germline, CDR1 MNHEY and CDR2 SVGAGI. Trimming pared 7 bases from V and 4 bases from J, leaving 9 bases between. CDR3 loop: CASNGYSDTQYF. For the CDR3, the DNA is TGTGCCAGCAACGGCTATTCAGATACGCAGTATTTT.

The chain uses TRBV6-5 and TRBJ1-1; D remains unclear. CDR1 is MNHEY and CDR2 is SVGAGI in the germline V gene. V was pared by 6 bases and J by 6 bases, with 14 bases between. The CDR3 is made up of 13 amino acids. In DNA, the CDR3 is TGTGCCAGCAGACCCCCCGTAGGCCCTGAAGCTTTCTTT. This translates into CASRPPVGPEAFF.

This clonotype was picked up a small number of times. V is TRBV5-1 and J is TRBJ1-5; a weak D match, TRBD1 (6 bases). Deletions cut 2 bases from V and 3 bases from J, with 12 bases between. The CDR3 runs to 15 residues. From germline, CDR1 is SGHRS and CDR2 YFSETQ. The CDR3 bases are TGCGCCAGCAGCTTAGCAGGACAGTTCAATCAGCCCCAGCATTTT. This codes for CASSLAGQFNQPQHF.

The chain couples TRBV5-1 to TRBJ2-5; TRBD1 might be the D (6 bases). The CDR3 sequence is 15 residues long. Germline values: CDR1 SGHRS, CDR2 YFSETQ. Trimming cost V 0 bases and J 7 bases, with 16 bases left between them. The CDR3 loop is CASSLAQLQGGTQYF. CDR3 in DNA: TGCGCCAGCAGCTTGGCACAGCTACAGGGCGGGACCCAGTACTTC.

The chain carries TRBV29-1 and TRBJ2-1; no clear D. CDR3 size: 12 residues. V was clipped by 5 bases and J by 5 bases, with 10 bases between them. Germline V lookup: CDR1 SQVTM, CDR2 ANQGSEA. The CDR3 protein is CSVFGRNNEQFF. The CDR3 DNA reads TGCAGCGTTTTTGGCAGAAACAATGAGCAGTTCTTC.